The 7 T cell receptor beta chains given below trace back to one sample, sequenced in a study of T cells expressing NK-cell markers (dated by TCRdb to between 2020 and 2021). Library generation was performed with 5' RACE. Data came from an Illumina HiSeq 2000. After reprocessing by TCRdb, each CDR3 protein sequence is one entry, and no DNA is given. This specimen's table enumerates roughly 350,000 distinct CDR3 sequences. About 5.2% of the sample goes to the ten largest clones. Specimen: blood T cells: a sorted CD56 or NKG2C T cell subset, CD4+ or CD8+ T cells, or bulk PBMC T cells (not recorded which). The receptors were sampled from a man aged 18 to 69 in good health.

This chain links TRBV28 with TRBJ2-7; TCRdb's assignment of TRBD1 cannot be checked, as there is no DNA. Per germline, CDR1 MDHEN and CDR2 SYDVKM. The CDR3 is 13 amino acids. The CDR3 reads CASLGQVTYEQYF.

The CDR3 region is CASWDRQDGAFF. V is TRBV3-1 and J is TRBJ1-1; without DNA, the TCRdb call of TRBD1 cannot be checked. This CDR3 has 12 residues. Per the germline V gene, CDR1 is LGHDT and CDR2 is YNNKEL (reference sequence). Combining the CDR3 with reference TRBV3-1 and TRBJ1-1 gives the whole variable domain DTAVSQTPKYLVTQMGNDKSIKCEQNLGHDTMYWYKQDSKKFLKIMFSYNNKELIINETVPNRFSPKSPDKAHLNLHINSLELGDSAVYFCASWDRQDGAFFGQGTRLTVV.

CDR3: CARNSSGTGSNTGELFF. The V and J genes are TRBV6-4 and TRBJ2-2; TCRdb lists TRBD1, though no DNA is available to test this call. The V gene's germline CDR1 is MRHNA and CDR2 SNTAGT. CDR3 size: 17 residues.

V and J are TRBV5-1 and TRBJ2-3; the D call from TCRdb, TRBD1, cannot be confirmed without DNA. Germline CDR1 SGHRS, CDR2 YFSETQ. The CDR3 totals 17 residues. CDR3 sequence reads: CASSQGLRGGDTDTQYF.

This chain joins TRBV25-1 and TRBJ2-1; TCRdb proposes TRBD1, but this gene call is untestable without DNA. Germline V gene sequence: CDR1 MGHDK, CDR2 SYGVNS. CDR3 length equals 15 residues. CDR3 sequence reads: CASSEGQGTYNEQFF.

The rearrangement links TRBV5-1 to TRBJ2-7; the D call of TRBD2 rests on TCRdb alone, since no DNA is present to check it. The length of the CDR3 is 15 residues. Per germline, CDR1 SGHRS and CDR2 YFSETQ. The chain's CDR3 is CASSWLAGSSYEQYF.

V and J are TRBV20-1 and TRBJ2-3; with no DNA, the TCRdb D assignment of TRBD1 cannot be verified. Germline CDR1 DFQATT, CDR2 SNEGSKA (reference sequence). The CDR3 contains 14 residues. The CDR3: CSAKGSLDADTQYF.